This paragraph covers one T cell receptor beta chain sequence. The table came from immunoSEQ multiplex PCR; TCRdb's copy has only in-frame clones and leaves some out. The data show approximately 220,000 clones, around 87% seen once. The sample originates from a study of blood T cell repertoires in COVID-19. The CDR3 has 13 amino acids. The germline V and J ends were trimmed by 3 bases and 4 bases, with 9 bases remaining between them. Germline CDR1 reads MDHEN; CDR2 reads SYDVKM. The J gene is TRBJ2-5, the V gene TRBV28; D unresolved. The source is a man aged 55 to 69 with acute or convalescent COVID-19. Sequencing input: peripheral blood. CDR3 coding DNA: TGTGCCAGCAGTTTGGTGGCTCCAGAGACCCAGTACTTC. Translated: CASSLVAPETQYF.